The rows below give T cell receptor beta chains drawn from one sample of a study of OX40 agonist ivuxolimab in advanced cancers. TCRdb's table, derived via immunoSEQ multiplex PCR, lists solely in-frame clones and lacks some. Of 90,000 or so clones listed, 90% to 95% are singletons. Sequenced material: CD4+ or CD8+ T cells sorted from blood, taken in a trial of the OX40 agonist ivuxolimab. The receptors here all came from an adult with an advanced solid tumor such as melanoma, head and neck, liver or kidney cancer. CDR3s include the opening cysteine and the closing phenylalanine or tryptophan. D genes are given only for firm matches.

d_call	v_call	j_call	cdr3_aa	cdr3_nt
.	TRBV5-1	TRBJ2-3	CASSLAGHPTDTQYF	TGCGCCAGCAGCTTGGCGGGTCACCCCACAGATACGCAGTATTTT
.	TRBV5-1	TRBJ2-7	CASSLGGTSREQYF	TGCGCCAGCAGCTTGGGAGGGACTTCCAGGGAGCAGTACTTC
.	TRBV19	TRBJ1-1	CASSFNWNTEAFF	TGTGCCAGTAGCTTCAACTGGAACACTGAAGCTTTCTTT
.	TRBV4-1	TRBJ2-5	CASSQGEETQYF	TGCGCCAGCAGCCAAGGGGAAGAGACCCAGTACTTC
.	TRBV5-4	TRBJ1-2	CASSFLLGGTDGYTF	TGTGCCAGCAGCTTTTTGCTGGGGGGCACTGATGGCTACACCTTC
TRBD1	TRBV9	TRBJ2-3	CASSGRQGRSTDTQYF	TGTGCCAGCAGCGGGCGACAGGGGAGGAGCACAGATACGCAGTATTTT
TRBD2	TRBV19	TRBJ2-1	CASSIWPAGDNEQFF	TGTGCCAGTAGTATTTGGCCAGCGGGGGACAATGAGCAGTTCTTC
TRBD2	TRBV5-1	TRBJ2-3	CASSSGLAGVSDTQYF	TGCGCCAGCAGCTCGGGACTAGCGGGAGTATCAGATACGCAGTATTTT
.	TRBV9	TRBJ1-3	CASSPTGNSGNTIYF	TGTGCCAGCAGCCCAACAGGGAATTCTGGAAACACCATATATTTT
TRBD1	TRBV9	TRBJ2-3	CASSFGQADTQYF	TGTGCCAGCAGCTTCGGACAGGCAGATACGCAGTATTTT
.	TRBV19	TRBJ2-3	CASSIDLAQRTDTQYF	TGTGCCAGTAGTATCGATCTAGCCCAACGCACAGATACGCAGTATTTT